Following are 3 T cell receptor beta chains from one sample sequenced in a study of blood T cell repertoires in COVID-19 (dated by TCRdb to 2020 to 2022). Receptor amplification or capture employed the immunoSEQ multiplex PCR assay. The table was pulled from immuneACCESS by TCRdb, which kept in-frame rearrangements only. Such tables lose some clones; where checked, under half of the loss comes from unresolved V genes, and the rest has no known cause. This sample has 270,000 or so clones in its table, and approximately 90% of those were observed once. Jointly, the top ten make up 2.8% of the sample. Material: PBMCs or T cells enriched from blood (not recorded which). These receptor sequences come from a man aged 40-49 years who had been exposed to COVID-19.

The CDR3: CASSSQGATEKLFF. CDR3 DNA sequence: TGTGCCAGCTCAAGTCAGGGGGCAACTGAAAAACTGTTTTTT. This chain joins TRBV7-6 and TRBJ1-4; TRBD1 agrees at 8 bases. The J segment lost 7 bases and the V segment lost 8 bases, leaving 9 bases of the junction unmatched. This CDR3 comprises 14 residues. CDR1 SGHVS and CDR2 FNYEAQ come from the germline V gene.

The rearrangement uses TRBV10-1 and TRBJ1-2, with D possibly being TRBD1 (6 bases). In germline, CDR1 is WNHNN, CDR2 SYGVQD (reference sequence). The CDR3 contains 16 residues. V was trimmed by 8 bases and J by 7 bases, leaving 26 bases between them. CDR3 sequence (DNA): TGCGCCAGCCCAACTCGGGGGGCCGACCCCCGTTGTGGCTACACCTTC. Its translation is CASPTRGADPRCGYTF.

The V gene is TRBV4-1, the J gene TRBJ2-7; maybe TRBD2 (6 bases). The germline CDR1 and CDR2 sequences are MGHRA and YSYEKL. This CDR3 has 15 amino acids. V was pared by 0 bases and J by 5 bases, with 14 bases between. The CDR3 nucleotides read TGCGCCAGCAGCCAAGATGGTCCAGGGACTCACGAGCAGTACTTC. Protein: CASSQDGPGTHEQYF.